The 22 T cell receptor beta chains below were found in one sample sequenced in a study of CXCR3-negative and CXCR3-positive naive CD8 T cells. cDNA libraries for TRB were generated by 5' RACE incorporating UMI labels. TCRdb re-called the 5' RACE reads and catalogs CDR3 proteins one per entry, DNA excluded. The sample holds approximately 52,000 distinct CDR3 sequences. The sequenced material came from memory CD8+ T cells from blood. These receptors were collected from a human donor in good health. Some clones in this sample may be carry-over from other donors' samples.

The chain combines TRBV6-2 or TRBV6-3 with TRBJ2-3; TCRdb's assignment of TRBD1 cannot be checked, as there is no DNA. In germline, CDR1 is MNHEY, CDR2 SVGEGT. The CDR3 loop spans 14 amino acids. CDR3 region: CASSYAGGRDTQYF.

The V call is TRBV20-1, the J call TRBJ2-7; the D call from TCRdb, TRBD1, cannot be confirmed without DNA. Looked up from germline, CDR1 is DFQATT and CDR2 is SNEGSKA (reference sequence). This CDR3 spans 15 amino acids. The CDR3 sequence is CSARDLSGGPYEQYF.

The chain links TRBV15 to TRBJ2-2; as DNA is missing, the TRBD1 call by TCRdb cannot be tested. Germline CDR1 and CDR2: LNHNV and YYDKDF (reference sequence). The CDR3 sequence is 15 residues long. The CDR3 is CATSAGQTNTGELFF.

CDR3 sequence reads: CSVEVRAYEQYF. The chain has TRBV29-1 and TRBJ2-7. The CDR3 has 12 residues. Germline lookup yields CDR1 SQVTM and CDR2 ANQGSEA.

The genes are TRBV12-3 or TRBV12-4 and TRBJ2-3; the TCRdb D gene call, TRBD2, has no DNA to confirm it. CDR3 length equals 14 residues. The CDR3 protein is CATSSSSPPDTQYF.

The gene calls are TRBV28 and TRBJ2-7. CDR1 and CDR2 from the germline V gene are MDHEN and SYDVKM. This CDR3 comprises 13 residues. CDR3: CASSFELSYEQYF.

V gene TRBV7-9 combines with J gene TRBJ2-2; without DNA, the TCRdb call of TRBD2 cannot be checked. This CDR3 has 14 residues. CDR1 is SEHNR, CDR2 FQNEAQ, per germline (reference sequence). CDR3: CASSPRQGPGELFF.

The rearrangement uses TRBV7-2 and TRBJ1-5; absent DNA, TCRdb's TRBD1 call cannot be checked. Germline-derived CDR1 and CDR2 are SGHTA and FQGNSA. The CDR3 covers 15 residues. The CDR3 loop is CASSLTGASNQPQHF.

This chain links TRBV12-5 with TRBJ2-2. Germline V lookup: CDR1 LGHNT, CDR2 FRNRAP. The CDR3 loop spans 12 amino acids. The CDR3 spells CASGFGPGELFF.

This chain links TRBV6-5 with TRBJ2-5. The CDR3 is made up of 14 amino acids. Germline V lookup: CDR1 MNHEY, CDR2 SVGAGI. This CDR3 reads CASSYGKEKETQYF.

The V gene is TRBV29-1, the J gene TRBJ2-1; the D call from TCRdb, TRBD2, cannot be confirmed without DNA. Germline CDR1 reads SQVTM; CDR2 reads ANQGSEA. The CDR3 is 14 residues long. This CDR3 is CSVLGGGVANEQFF.

The rearrangement joins TRBV7-8 to TRBJ1-2; the TCRdb D gene call, TRBD1, has no DNA to confirm it. Looked up from germline, CDR1 is SGHVS and CDR2 is FQNEAQ. The length of the CDR3 is 17 residues. Here the CDR3 reads CASSLSPQGPANYGYTF.

The chain uses TRBV29-1 and TRBJ2-3; TCRdb calls TRBD1, which cannot be checked without DNA. The CDR3 is made up of 15 amino acids. Germline V gives CDR1 SQVTM, CDR2 ANQGSEA. This CDR3 reads CSVHRELHRGDTQYF.

The chain uses TRBV4-2 and TRBJ2-2; the D gene TCRdb calls, TRBD2, cannot be checked with no DNA. This CDR3 comprises 15 residues. Germline CDR1 and CDR2: LGHNA and YNFKEQ. The CDR3 sequence is CASSQGTSGPGELFF.

This chain connects TRBV4-3 to TRBJ2-7; TCRdb selects TRBD1, and the lack of DNA leaves this call unchecked. Looked up from germline, CDR1 is LGHNA and CDR2 is YSLEER. This CDR3 is 14 amino acids long. CDR3 residues: CASSQDPGPIEQYF.

The chain couples TRBV14 to TRBJ2-5; TCRdb names TRBD1, which stays unverified in the absence of DNA. The CDR3 has 15 amino acids. The germline gives CDR1 SGHDN, CDR2 FVKESK. CDR3 residues: CASSQNRGTGQTQYF.

The chain joins TRBV6-1 to TRBJ2-6. Germline V gene lookup returns CDR1 MNHNS and CDR2 SASEGT. The CDR3 contains 15 residues. The CDR3 spells CASSADSTGANVLTF.

V usage is TRBV7-9 and J usage is TRBJ2-2; TCRdb indicates TRBD2, and absent DNA this call remains unverified. Germline lookup yields CDR1 SEHNR and CDR2 FQNEAQ (reference sequence). CDR3 length: 16 residues. This chain's CDR3 is CASSFRAPLGTGELFF.

The rearrangement uses TRBV9 and TRBJ2-3; the TCRdb D gene call, TRBD2, has no DNA to confirm it. CDR1 and CDR2 from the germline V gene are SGDLS and YYNGEE. The CDR3 runs to 16 residues. CDR3 loop: CASSLSGGPVADTQYF.

This chain joins TRBV20-1 and TRBJ2-1; lacking DNA, the TRBD1 call made by TCRdb goes unchecked. This CDR3 spans 12 amino acids. Germline V lookup: CDR1 DFQATT, CDR2 SNEGSKA (reference sequence). This CDR3 is CSATDSDNEQFF.

CDR3 in amino acids: CASSLQGRDDTQYF. The chain combines TRBV28 with TRBJ2-3; TCRdb picks TRBD1, but there is no DNA to check that call. This CDR3 spans 14 amino acids. Germline loops: CDR1 MDHEN, CDR2 SYDVKM.

The chain recombines TRBV14 with TRBJ2-3. Germline V gene data show CDR1 as SGHDN and CDR2 as FVKESK. The CDR3 extends over 16 amino acids. The CDR3 is CASSQVSRGFTDTQYF.